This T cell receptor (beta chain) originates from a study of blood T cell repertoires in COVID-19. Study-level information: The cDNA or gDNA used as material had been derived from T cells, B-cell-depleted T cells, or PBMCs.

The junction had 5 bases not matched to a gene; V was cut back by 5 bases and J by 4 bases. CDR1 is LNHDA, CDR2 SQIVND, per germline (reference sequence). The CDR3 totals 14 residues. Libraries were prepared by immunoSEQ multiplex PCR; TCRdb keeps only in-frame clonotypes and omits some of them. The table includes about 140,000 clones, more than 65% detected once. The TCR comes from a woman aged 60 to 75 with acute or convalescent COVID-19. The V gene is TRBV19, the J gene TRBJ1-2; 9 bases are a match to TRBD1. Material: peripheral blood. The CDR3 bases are TGTGCCAGTAGTGAGGGACAGGGTGCCTATGGCTACACCTTC. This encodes CASSEGQGAYGYTF.